The 25 T cell receptor beta chains presented below share a single source sample, sequenced in a study of graft-versus-host responses after intestinal transplantation. These receptors have no identified antigens. Here immunoSEQ multiplex PCR was the method, and the copy in TCRdb shows in-frame clones only, minus some. The sample lists tens of thousands of clones; roughly 90% were seen once. The specimen was unstimulated CD8+ T cells sorted from spleen or lymph node cells, collected before intestinal transplant. The receptor source for this set is a human donor who received an intestinal transplant.

This clone showed up just a few times. This chain connects TRBV19 to TRBJ1-2; TRBD1 is a possible D gene (5 bases). The germline V gene has CDR1 LNHDA and CDR2 SQIVND (reference sequence). Trimming removed 6 bases at V and 4 bases at J, with 6 bases between. The CDR3 runs 11 residues. The CDR3 loop is CASSGGYGYTF. DNA of the CDR3: TGTGCCAGTAGCGGGGGCTATGGCTACACCTTC.

The V and J genes are TRBV10-3 and TRBJ1-1; perhaps TRBD1 as D (6 bases). CDR1 is ENHRY and CDR2 is SYGVKD in the germline V gene. CDR3 length: 16 residues. V shed 7 bases and J shed 3 bases, with 21 bases lying between them. For the CDR3, the DNA is TGTGCCATCATGGAAACTTACAGGGACGGCCACACTGAAGCTTTCTTT. This translates into CAIMETYRDGHTEAFF.

V and J are TRBV27 and TRBJ2-1; TRBD2 matches at 11 bases. CDR1 is MNHEY, CDR2 SMNVEV, per germline (reference sequence). The CDR3 covers 16 residues. V lost 0 bases, J lost 9 bases, and 7 bases stayed unmatched. The CDR3 protein is CASSLSVSGGAIEQFF. CDR3 bases: TGTGCCAGCAGTTTATCGGTTAGCGGGGGGGCGATTGAGCAGTTCTTC.

The chain carries TRBV7-6 and TRBJ2-5, with 11 nucleotides matching TRBD2. The J call may be mistaken, given a closer DNA end match to TRBJ2-7. Looked up from germline, CDR1 is SGHVS and CDR2 is FNYEAQ. The CDR3 covers 17 residues. The CDR3 region has the DNA TGTGCCAGCAGCTTAAGGGCTAGCGGGAGGCCAACTAACGAGCAGTACTTC. Translating gives CASSLRASGRPTNEQYF.

The chain carries TRBV27 and TRBJ1-3, with TRBD1 as a possible D gene (5 bases). There are 14 residues in the CDR3. CDR1 and CDR2 from the germline V gene are MNHEY and SMNVEV (reference sequence). Trimming removed 7 bases from V and 2 bases from J, with 12 bases in between. Written as DNA, the CDR3 is TGTGCCAGCAAATTTCAAGGGGCTGGAAACACCATATATTTT. This codes for CASKFQGAGNTIYF.

The chain joins TRBV19 to TRBJ2-7; D unclear. The CDR3 covers 17 residues. The germline gives CDR1 LNHDA, CDR2 SQIVND (reference sequence). Trimming cost V 10 bases and J 3 bases, with 28 bases left between them. The CDR3 nucleotides are TGTGCCAATTTTAGTTGTATCCTCAACCATATATTCTACGAGCAGTACTTC. This sequence encodes CANFSCILNHIFYEQYF.

The CDR3 reads CASSLASPARETQYF. The DNA of the CDR3 is TGTGCCAGCAGCTTAGCGAGTCCGGCGAGGGAGACCCAGTACTTC. This chain connects TRBV13 to TRBJ2-5, with unresolved D. Germline V lookup: CDR1 PRHDT, CDR2 FYEKMQ (reference sequence). The CDR3 contains 15 residues. V lost 1 base and J 5 bases, leaving 14 bases between the germline ends.

The CDR3 coding sequence is TGTGCCAGCAGTTTCCGGGTGGACTACGAGCAGTACTTC. Encoded protein: CASSFRVDYEQYF. V and J are TRBV27 and TRBJ2-7; no clear D. The CDR3 sequence is 13 residues long. V dropped 3 bases and J dropped 3 bases, with 9 bases sitting between them. Germline values: CDR1 MNHEY, CDR2 SMNVEV (reference sequence).

The J gene is TRBJ2-7, the V gene TRBV7-9; tentative D call: TRBD2 (6 bases). Trimming took off 4 bases at V and 6 bases at J, with 10 bases between the two ends. Germline CDR1 is SEHNR and CDR2 is FQNEAQ (reference sequence). The CDR3 has 12 residues. CDR3 protein: CASSWEALEQYF. The CDR3 DNA follows: TGTGCCAGCAGCTGGGAGGCACTCGAGCAGTACTTC.

CDR3 in amino acids: CASMGGDNEQFF. The CDR3 bases are TGTGCCAGCATGGGGGGAGACAATGAGCAGTTCTTC. V usage is TRBV28 and J usage is TRBJ2-1, with D tentatively TRBD2 (6 bases). The CDR3 runs 12 residues. Germline V lookup: CDR1 MDHEN, CDR2 SYDVKM. V lost 7 bases, J lost 5 bases, and 9 bases lay in between.

This chain links TRBV6-1 with TRBJ1-1; tentatively, D is TRBD1 (5 bases). V was cut by 1 base and J by 8 bases, with 14 bases left in between. The CDR3 is made up of 14 amino acids. CDR1 is MNHNS, CDR2 SASEGT, per germline. CDR3 coding DNA: TGTGCCAGCAGTGAAGACGCAGGGTTCGGAGAAGCTTTCTTT. It is translated as CASSEDAGFGEAFF.

V is TRBV6-1 and J is TRBJ1-4; the match to TRBD1 covers 7 bases. Germline V gene data show CDR1 as MNHNS and CDR2 as SASEGT. After removal of 0 bases from V and 7 bases from J, the junction contained 5 bases not matched to a gene. The CDR3 loop spans 15 amino acids. The CDR3 bases are TGTGCCAGCAGTGAAGCGCAGGAGGGGGCTGAAAAACTGTTTTTT. Encoded protein: CASSEAQEGAEKLFF.

The gene calls are TRBV4-1 and TRBJ2-7; possibly TRBD1 for D (6 bases). Per germline, CDR1 MGHRA and CDR2 YSYEKL. V gave up 1 base and J gave up 1 base, with 11 bases separating them. The CDR3 has 15 residues. In DNA form, the CDR3 reads TGCGCCAGCAGCCAAGTACGGACAGCGTCCTACGAGCAGTACTTC. Its translation: CASSQVRTASYEQYF.

The rearrangement links TRBV27 to TRBJ2-1; D is perhaps TRBD2 (5 bases). The germline gives CDR1 MNHEY, CDR2 SMNVEV (reference sequence). The CDR3 runs to 14 residues. With 0 bases removed from V and 8 bases from J, the gap between germline ends came to 11 bases. DNA of the CDR3: TGTGCCAGCAGTTTATCCCGCGGGTGGGATGAGCAGTTCTTC. This gives the protein CASSLSRGWDEQFF.

This clone was detected only once. V gene TRBV5-1 combines with J gene TRBJ1-3; D might be TRBD1 (6 bases). The CDR3 runs to 14 residues. Germline assignment: CDR1 SGHRS and CDR2 YFSETQ. V was pared by 3 bases and J by 0 bases, with 7 bases between. The CDR3 bases are TGCGCCAGCAGCTGGACAGCCTCTGGAAACACCATATATTTT. Residues: CASSWTASGNTIYF.

The rearrangement uses TRBV5-5 and TRBJ2-2; 9 bases line up with TRBD2. After removal of 4 bases from V and 4 bases from J, the junction contained 8 bases not matched to a gene. Germline loops: CDR1 SGHKS, CDR2 YYEKEE (reference sequence). This CDR3 spans 16 amino acids. CDR3 amino acids: CASSPAASGVTGELFF. The CDR3 DNA follows: TGTGCCAGCAGCCCGGCGGCTAGCGGGGTCACCGGGGAGCTGTTTTTT.

V gene TRBV27 combines with J gene TRBJ2-1; 7 bases align to TRBD1. Trimming took 5 bases from V and 4 from J; bases not matched to a gene: 5. The germline CDR1 and CDR2 sequences are MNHEY and SMNVEV (reference sequence). CDR3 size: 14 residues. CDR3 DNA: TGTGCCAGCAGTCTGACAGGGTATTACAATGAGCAGTTCTTC. Translating it yields CASSLTGYYNEQFF.

This chain links TRBV7-6 with TRBJ1-1; D is uncertain. Trimming took off 5 bases at V and 8 bases at J, with 18 bases between the two ends. Germline assignment: CDR1 SGHVS and CDR2 FNYEAQ. This CDR3 is built from 14 residues. CDR3 nucleotide sequence: TGTGCCAGCAGCCCCCGGCCTGAGGTGGCCGAAGCTTTCTTT. Translated, it gives CASSPRPEVAEAFF.

This chain joins TRBV4-1 and TRBJ2-1; 8 positions match TRBD2. Germline CDR1 reads MGHRA; CDR2 reads YSYEKL. The CDR3 has 16 amino acids. Unmatched junction bases numbered 12, after V lost 4 bases and J lost 7 bases. CDR3 in DNA: TGCGCCAGCAGCCCTCTAGGGCGGGAGGTGGGGAATGAGCAGTTCTTC. It specifies CASSPLGREVGNEQFF.

V is TRBV27 and J is TRBJ1-5, with no clear D. This CDR3 region has 14 residues. V gave up 3 bases and J gave up 3 bases, with 9 bases separating them. Germline V gene lookup returns CDR1 MNHEY and CDR2 SMNVEV (reference sequence). The CDR3 bases are TGTGCCAGCAGTTTCAAAGGAGCCAATCAGCCCCAGCATTTT. Translation gives CASSFKGANQPQHF.

CDR3 sequence (DNA): TGTGCCAGCAGCGTAGCGGTCTCCTACAATGAGCAGTTCTTC. Amino acid sequence: CASSVAVSYNEQFF. This rearrangement joins TRBV9 to TRBJ2-1; D is uncertain. Germline V gene lookup returns CDR1 SGDLS and CDR2 YYNGEE. The CDR3 has 14 amino acids. V lost 0 bases and J 0 bases, leaving 4 bases between the germline ends. The whole variable domain, filled in from reference TRBV9 and TRBJ2-1, reads DSGVTQTPKHLITATGQRVTLRCSPRSGDLSVYWYQQSLDQGLQFLIQYYNGEERAKGNILERFSAQQFPDLHSELNLSSLELGDSALYFCASSVAVSYNEQFFGPGTRLTVL.

The chain couples TRBV30 to TRBJ1-2; 8 nucleotides agree with TRBD1. The CDR3 totals 14 residues. V lost 2 bases to trimming and J lost 7 bases; unmatched junction nucleotides: 9. Germline V gives CDR1 GTSNPN, CDR2 SVGIG (reference sequence). CDR3 protein: CAWSSGRGQGGYTF. As DNA, the CDR3 is TGTGCCTGGAGTAGTGGCAGGGGGCAGGGTGGCTACACCTTC.

The gene calls are TRBV10-3 and TRBJ1-2; TRBD1 agrees at 9 bases. There are 14 residues in the CDR3. Germline values: CDR1 ENHRY, CDR2 SYGVKD. The V segment lost 6 bases and the J segment 10 bases; nucleotides outside the gene matches: 12. The CDR3 DNA reads TGTGCCATCAGCCTGGGACAGGGATTGAGTTTCTACACCTTC. Protein sequence: CAISLGQGLSFYTF.

The CDR3 DNA is TGTGCCAGCAGTGAATCGGGAACAGGGCCCACAGATACGCAGTATTTT. Residues: CASSESGTGPTDTQYF. The chain is built from TRBV6-1 and TRBJ2-3, with a tentative D call TRBD1 (6 bases). Deletions cut 2 bases from V and 2 bases from J, with 14 bases between. The CDR3 extends over 16 amino acids. Germline CDR1 and CDR2: MNHNS and SASEGT.

Points on this clone: Other nucleotide sequences in the sample specify the same CDR3. The chain employs TRBV27 and TRBJ1-1; possible D gene TRBD1, 6 bases. V was pared by 4 bases and J by 3 bases, with 9 bases between. The CDR3 consists of 13 residues. The germline gives CDR1 MNHEY, CDR2 SMNVEV (reference sequence). CDR3 sequence (DNA): TGTGCCAGCAGTTGGAACAGGGACACTGAAGCTTTCTTT. Protein: CASSWNRDTEAFF.